This T cell receptor beta chain was profiled in a study of shared clonotypes between healthy human individuals. In the study overall: Donors, aged 18 to 49, were a couple of women and three men.

The study used 80 million to 100 million PBMCs per unsorted sample for genomic DNA. The CDR3 covers 11 residues. V was shortened by 2 bases and J by 10 bases, with 9 bases between the two germline ends. CDR1 is SNHLY, CDR2 FYNNEI, per germline. The replicate PCRs on unsorted PBMC were given about 320 ng DNA, which is some 28,000 T cell genomes. Clones were sequenced by immunoSEQ multiplex PCR, and TCRdb holds only the in-frame ones, with some missing. This table holds about 500,000 clones, 77% found once. The sequenced sample consisted of PBMCs. V is TRBV2 and J is TRBJ2-7; D is ambiguous. The receptor was derived from a woman aged 40-49 years in good health. Some clones in this sample may be carry-over from other donors' samples. The CDR3 DNA is TGTGCCAGCAGTGAATTGGCTCACCAGTACTTC. It yields the protein CASSELAHQYF.